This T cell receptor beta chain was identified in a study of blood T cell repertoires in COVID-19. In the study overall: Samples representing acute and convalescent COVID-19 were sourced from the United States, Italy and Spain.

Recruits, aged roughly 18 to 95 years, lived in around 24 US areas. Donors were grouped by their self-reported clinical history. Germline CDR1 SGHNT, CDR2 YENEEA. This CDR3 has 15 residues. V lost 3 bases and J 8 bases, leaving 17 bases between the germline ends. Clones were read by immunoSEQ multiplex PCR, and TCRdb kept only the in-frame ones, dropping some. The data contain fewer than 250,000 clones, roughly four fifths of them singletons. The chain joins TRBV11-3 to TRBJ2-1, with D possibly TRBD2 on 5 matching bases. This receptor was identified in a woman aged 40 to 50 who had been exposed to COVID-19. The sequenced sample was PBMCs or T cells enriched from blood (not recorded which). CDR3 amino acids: CASSLRVLGKDEQFF. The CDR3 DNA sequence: TGTGCCAGCAGCTTGAGGGTTCTCGGGAAGGATGAGCAGTTCTTC.